This T cell receptor beta chain was documented in a study of blood T cell repertoires in COVID-19. Across the whole study: The United States, Italy and Spain supplied acute and convalescent COVID-19 samples. PBMCs, B-cell-depleted T cells, or T cells were the source of the cDNA or gDNA that made up the material.

Clones were read by immunoSEQ multiplex PCR, and TCRdb kept only the in-frame ones, dropping some. The repertoire holds over 200,000 clones, more than 80% seen once, with approximately 8% in the top ten. Germline lookup yields CDR1 MNHEY and CDR2 SVGAGI. The CDR3 has 15 residues. The V end lost 8 bases, the J end lost 2 bases, and 18 bases lay between the germline ends. The Seattle patients, enrolled during active infection, were followed longitudinally. The chain carries TRBV6-5 and TRBJ2-5, with D maybe TRBD1 (6 bases). Sequencing was done on a sample of peripheral blood. The TCR sequence derives from an elderly woman with COVID-19, enrolled during active disease. The CDR3 nucleotides are TGTGCCAGCCAACCGGGACATCGTTCTCAAGAGACCCAGTACTTC. It yields the protein CASQPGHRSQETQYF.